The rows below give T cell receptor beta chains drawn from one sample of a study of T cells in Graves' hyperthyroidism and ophthalmopathy. TCRdb analysed the multiplex PCR reads with MiXCR anew, one entry per CDR3 protein. Of roughly 530,000 distinct CDR3 sequences in the sample, approximately 17% were seen once. Sequencing was performed on blood. The source is a woman aged 18-29 years with Graves' ophthalmopathy. The CDR3 runs from the conserved cysteine through the conserved F or W. Fields, in order: clone size, V gene, J gene, D gene, CDR3 protein, CDR3 DNA. The D gene is left open where the match is weak. The size entry is marked missing in some rows and otherwise reads once, few, many or a size class.

abundance: few
v_gene: TRBV27
j_gene: TRBJ2-7
d_gene: TRBD1
CDR3aa: CASSSDRGFYEQYF
CDR3nt: TGTGCCAGCAGTTCGGACAGGGGGTTTTACGAGCAGTACTTC

abundance: many
v_gene: TRBV20-1
j_gene: TRBJ2-7
d_gene: -
CDR3aa: CSAREGGSPYEQYF
CDR3nt: TGCAGTGCTAGAGAGGGGGGTTCCCCCTACGAGCAGTACTTC

abundance: many
v_gene: TRBV15
j_gene: TRBJ1-4
d_gene: TRBD1
CDR3aa: CATSRDGTGNEKLFF
CDR3nt: TGTGCCACCAGCAGAGATGGGACAGGAAACGAAAAACTGTTTTTT

abundance: -
v_gene: TRBV7-6
j_gene: TRBJ1-4
d_gene: -
CDR3aa: CASSGSGEKLFF
CDR3nt: TGTGCCAGCAGCGGGAGTGGTGAAAAACTGTTTTTT

abundance: once
v_gene: TRBV7-9
j_gene: TRBJ2-1
d_gene: TRBD1
CDR3aa: CASSSPPGQGASWFVNEQFF
CDR3nt: TGTGCCAGCAGCTCCCCCCCGGGACAGGGGGCTTCATGGTTTGTAAATGAGCAGTTCTTC

abundance: few
v_gene: TRBV6-5
j_gene: TRBJ1-1
d_gene: -
CDR3aa: CASSYGPLQAEAFF
CDR3nt: TGTGCCAGCAGTTACGGCCCCCTTCAAGCTGAAGCTTTCTTT

abundance: many
v_gene: TRBV20-1
j_gene: TRBJ2-7
d_gene: -
CDR3aa: CSARSGHRYEQYF
CDR3nt: TGCAGTGCTAGATCGGGACACCGATACGAGCAGTACTTC

abundance: few
v_gene: TRBV20-1
j_gene: TRBJ1-6
d_gene: TRBD1
CDR3aa: CSANDRGLDNSPLHF
CDR3nt: TGCAGTGCAAACGACAGGGGGCTGGATAATTCACCCCTCCACTTT

abundance: many
v_gene: TRBV3-1
j_gene: TRBJ2-5
d_gene: TRBD2
CDR3aa: CASSHRLAGGSETQYF
CDR3nt: TGTGCCAGCAGCCACAGACTAGCGGGGGGGTCAGAGACCCAGTACTTC

abundance: -
v_gene: TRBV5-1
j_gene: TRBJ2-7
d_gene: -
CDR3aa: CASSPASGHEQYF
CDR3nt: TGCGCCAGCAGCCCTGCTTCCGGACACGAGCAGTACTTC

abundance: -
v_gene: TRBV29-1
j_gene: TRBJ2-7
d_gene: -
CDR3aa: CSVDVGSYEQYF
CDR3nt: TGCAGCGTTGACGTCGGATCCTACGAGCAGTACTTC

abundance: many
v_gene: TRBV2
j_gene: TRBJ1-5
d_gene: -
CDR3aa: CASSDWDSNQPQHF
CDR3nt: TGTGCCAGCAGTGATTGGGATAGCAATCAGCCCCAGCATTTT

abundance: few
v_gene: TRBV10-3
j_gene: TRBJ2-7
d_gene: -
CDR3aa: CAIAAARTGAFHEQYF
CDR3nt: TGTGCCATCGCAGCCGCGAGAACCGGCGCCTTCCACGAGCAGTACTTC

abundance: -
v_gene: TRBV29-1
j_gene: TRBJ1-2
d_gene: -
CDR3aa: CSVENTYGYTF
CDR3nt: TGCAGCGTTGAGAACACCTATGGCTACACCTTC

abundance: few
v_gene: TRBV7-3
j_gene: TRBJ2-2
d_gene: TRBD1
CDR3aa: CASSLLGTGDTGELFF
CDR3nt: TGTGCCAGCAGCTTACTTGGGACAGGGGACACCGGGGAGCTGTTTTTT

abundance: many
v_gene: TRBV15
j_gene: TRBJ2-7
d_gene: -
CDR3aa: CATSRSRGPNYEQYF
CDR3nt: TGTGCCACCAGCAGATCCAGGGGTCCTAACTACGAGCAGTACTTC

abundance: many
v_gene: TRBV19
j_gene: TRBJ2-1
d_gene: -
CDR3aa: CASSIGGSQGFNEQFF
CDR3nt: TGTGCCAGTAGTATTGGAGGGTCGCAGGGGTTCAATGAGCAGTTCTTC

abundance: many
v_gene: TRBV6-1
j_gene: TRBJ1-1
d_gene: -
CDR3aa: CASSPRANTEAFF
CDR3nt: TGTGCCAGCAGTCCCAGGGCAAACACTGAAGCTTTCTTT

abundance: many
v_gene: TRBV12-3/TRBV12-4
j_gene: TRBJ2-6
d_gene: TRBD1
CDR3aa: CASSLSGQGGRGANVLTF
CDR3nt: TGTGCCAGCAGTTTAAGCGGACAGGGAGGAAGAGGGGCCAACGTCCTGACTTTC

abundance: many
v_gene: TRBV20-1
j_gene: TRBJ2-5
d_gene: TRBD2
CDR3aa: CSAILLAGDETQYF
CDR3nt: TGCAGTGCTATCCTTCTAGCGGGAGATGAGACCCAGTACTTC

abundance: many
v_gene: TRBV6-1
j_gene: TRBJ1-1
d_gene: TRBD1
CDR3aa: CASRTQGVNTEAFF
CDR3nt: TGTGCCAGCAGAACTCAGGGGGTGAACACTGAAGCTTTCTTT

abundance: -
v_gene: TRBV28
j_gene: TRBJ1-4
d_gene: TRBD1
CDR3aa: CASSYGQGRDEKLFF
CDR3nt: TGTGCCAGCAGTTACGGACAGGGGCGGGATGAAAAACTGTTTTTT

abundance: many
v_gene: TRBV30
j_gene: TRBJ1-6
d_gene: -
CDR3aa: CAWSGLPGSPLHF
CDR3nt: TGTGCCTGGAGTGGGTTACCGGGATCACCCCTCCACTTT

abundance: many
v_gene: TRBV20-1
j_gene: TRBJ1-6
d_gene: -
CDR3aa: CSARDQVSYNSPLHF
CDR3nt: TGCAGTGCTAGAGATCAGGTCTCCTATAATTCACCCCTCCACTTT

abundance: few
v_gene: TRBV28
j_gene: TRBJ1-3
d_gene: -
CDR3aa: CASSKGFSGNTIYF
CDR3nt: TGTGCCAGCAGTAAGGGTTTCTCTGGAAACACCATATATTTT

abundance: many
v_gene: TRBV7-9
j_gene: TRBJ2-1
d_gene: TRBD2
CDR3aa: CASSLVRTSGYNEQFF
CDR3nt: TGTGCCAGCAGCTTAGTGAGGACTAGCGGCTACAATGAGCAGTTCTTC

abundance: -
v_gene: TRBV28
j_gene: TRBJ2-1
d_gene: TRBD2
CDR3aa: CASSFTGGRLQFF
CDR3nt: TGTGCCAGCAGTTTCACGGGGGGGAGATTGCAGTTCTTC

abundance: -
v_gene: TRBV30
j_gene: TRBJ2-1
d_gene: -
CDR3aa: CACPGPSYNEQFF
CDR3nt: TGTGCCTGTCCCGGGCCCTCCTACAATGAGCAGTTCTTC

abundance: many
v_gene: TRBV28
j_gene: TRBJ2-7
d_gene: TRBD2
CDR3aa: CASSPPLLAGHYEQYF
CDR3nt: TGTGCCAGCAGTCCCCCATTACTAGCGGGGCACTACGAGCAGTACTTC

abundance: few
v_gene: TRBV28
j_gene: TRBJ2-1
d_gene: TRBD2
CDR3aa: CASRSQTKVAGEGNEQFF
CDR3nt: TGTGCCAGCAGGTCCCAAACTAAGGTAGCGGGGGAAGGCAATGAGCAGTTCTTC

abundance: many
v_gene: TRBV12-3/TRBV12-4
j_gene: TRBJ1-4
d_gene: TRBD1
CDR3aa: CASSPGTGNMQKLFF
CDR3nt: TGTGCCAGCAGTCCCGGGACAGGGAATATGCAAAAACTGTTTTTT

abundance: many
v_gene: TRBV7-2
j_gene: TRBJ1-2
d_gene: -
CDR3aa: CASSLEGNPNYGYTF
CDR3nt: TGTGCCAGCAGCTTAGAAGGCAACCCTAACTATGGCTACACCTTC

abundance: many
v_gene: TRBV3-1
j_gene: TRBJ1-5
d_gene: -
CDR3aa: CASSQGVGGTQPQHF
CDR3nt: TGTGCCAGCAGCCAAGGAGTGGGGGGCACTCAGCCCCAGCATTTT

abundance: -
v_gene: TRBV19
j_gene: TRBJ1-4
d_gene: -
CDR3aa: CASSIRVFGEKLFF
CDR3nt: TGTGCCAGTAGTATCAGGGTCTTCGGTGAAAAACTGTTTTTT

abundance: many
v_gene: TRBV24-1
j_gene: TRBJ2-3
d_gene: TRBD1
CDR3aa: CATSGDRGLTDTQYF
CDR3nt: TGTGCCACCAGTGGGGACAGGGGGCTTACAGATACGCAGTATTTT

abundance: few
v_gene: TRBV7-9
j_gene: TRBJ1-1
d_gene: TRBD1
CDR3aa: CASSDPTGGNTEAFF
CDR3nt: TGTGCCAGCAGCGACCCAACAGGGGGGAACACTGAAGCTTTCTTT

abundance: many
v_gene: TRBV2
j_gene: TRBJ1-1
d_gene: -
CDR3aa: CATGARVDTEAFF
CDR3nt: TGTGCTACTGGGGCCAGGGTGGACACTGAAGCTTTCTTT

abundance: -
v_gene: TRBV7-6
j_gene: TRBJ2-7
d_gene: TRBD1
CDR3aa: CASSNRDRANEQYF
CDR3nt: TGTGCCAGCAGCAACCGGGACAGGGCTAACGAGCAGTACTTC

abundance: -
v_gene: TRBV6-5
j_gene: TRBJ2-1
d_gene: -
CDR3aa: CASSYVLGEVINEQFF
CDR3nt: TGTGCCAGCAGTTACGTGCTAGGAGAGGTGATCAATGAGCAGTTCTTC

abundance: many
v_gene: TRBV7-2
j_gene: TRBJ2-7
d_gene: -
CDR3aa: CASSLGATASSYEQYF
CDR3nt: TGTGCCAGCAGCTTAGGGGCTACCGCTAGCTCCTACGAGCAGTACTTC

abundance: few
v_gene: TRBV28
j_gene: TRBJ1-5
d_gene: -
CDR3aa: CASVGTFNQPQHF
CDR3nt: TGTGCCAGCGTTGGGACCTTCAATCAGCCCCAGCATTTT

abundance: many
v_gene: TRBV28
j_gene: TRBJ2-4
d_gene: -
CDR3aa: CASSLGGRGNIQYF
CDR3nt: TGTGCCAGCAGTTTAGGGGGAAGGGGCAACATTCAGTACTTC

abundance: many
v_gene: TRBV12-3/TRBV12-4
j_gene: TRBJ2-2
d_gene: -
CDR3aa: CASSLAAGGTGELFF
CDR3nt: TGTGCCAGCAGTTTAGCCGCCGGGGGCACCGGGGAGCTGTTTTTT

abundance: many
v_gene: TRBV2
j_gene: TRBJ2-7
d_gene: -
CDR3aa: CASRTDSYEQYF
CDR3nt: TGTGCCAGCAGGACAGACTCCTACGAGCAGTACTTC

abundance: many
v_gene: TRBV28
j_gene: TRBJ2-1
d_gene: -
CDR3aa: CASSLLATGNNEQFF
CDR3nt: TGTGCCAGCAGTCTACTAGCCACAGGAAACAATGAGCAGTTCTTC

abundance: many
v_gene: TRBV6-1
j_gene: TRBJ1-6
d_gene: TRBD1
CDR3aa: CASMQGANNSPLHF
CDR3nt: TGTGCCAGCATGCAGGGGGCGAATAATTCACCCCTCCACTTT

abundance: many
v_gene: TRBV27
j_gene: TRBJ2-7
d_gene: -
CDR3aa: CASSLIGGRVSEQYF
CDR3nt: TGTGCCAGCAGTTTAATTGGGGGGCGCGTGTCCGAGCAGTACTTC

abundance: -
v_gene: TRBV10-3
j_gene: TRBJ1-2
d_gene: TRBD1
CDR3aa: CAIKGQGDSYGYTF
CDR3nt: TGTGCCATCAAAGGACAGGGAGACTCCTATGGCTACACCTTC

abundance: many
v_gene: TRBV5-1
j_gene: TRBJ2-5
d_gene: TRBD2
CDR3aa: CASSITGGETQYF
CDR3nt: TGCGCCAGCAGCATTACCGGGGGGGAGACCCAGTACTTC

abundance: -
v_gene: TRBV12-3/TRBV12-4
j_gene: TRBJ2-1
d_gene: -
CDR3aa: CASSLRVGRRLLVGARNEQFF
CDR3nt: TGTGCCAGCAGTTTAAGAGTAGGGAGGAGGCTACTAGTCGGGGCTAGGAATGAGCAGTTCTTC

abundance: -
v_gene: TRBV15
j_gene: TRBJ1-2
d_gene: TRBD1
CDR3aa: CATSRVLGQGYSVYGYTF
CDR3nt: TGTGCCACCAGCAGAGTTCTGGGACAGGGGTATTCGGTCTATGGCTACACCTTC